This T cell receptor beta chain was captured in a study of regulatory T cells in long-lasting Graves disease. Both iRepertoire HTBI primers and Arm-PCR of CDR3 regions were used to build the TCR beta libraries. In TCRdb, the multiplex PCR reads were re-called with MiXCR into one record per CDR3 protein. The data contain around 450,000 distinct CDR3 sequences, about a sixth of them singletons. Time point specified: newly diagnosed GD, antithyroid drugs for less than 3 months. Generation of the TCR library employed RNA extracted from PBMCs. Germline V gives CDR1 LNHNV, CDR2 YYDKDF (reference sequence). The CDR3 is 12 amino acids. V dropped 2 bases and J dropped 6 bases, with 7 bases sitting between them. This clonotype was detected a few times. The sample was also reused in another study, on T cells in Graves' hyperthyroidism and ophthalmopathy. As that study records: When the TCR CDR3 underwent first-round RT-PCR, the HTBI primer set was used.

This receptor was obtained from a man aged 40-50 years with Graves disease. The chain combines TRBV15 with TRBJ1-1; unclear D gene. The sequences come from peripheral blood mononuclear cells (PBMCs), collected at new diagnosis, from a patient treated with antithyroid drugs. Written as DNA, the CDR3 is TGTGCCACCAGCAGAAGGGCTGCTGAAGCTTTCTTT. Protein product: CATSRRAAEAFF.